The source of this T cell receptor (beta chain) is a study of blood T cell repertoires in COVID-19. Germline assignment: CDR1 SEHNR and CDR2 FQNEAQ (reference sequence). This CDR3 spans 13 amino acids. V was clipped by 5 bases and J by 8 bases, with 12 bases between them. Study processing details: Amplifying reference gene primers gave estimates of nucleated cell counts. Repertoires were generated with immunoSEQ multiplex PCR, while TCRdb's copy carries only in-frame clones and drops some. That table supplies the V and J calls and clone size; D and trimming were determined from the DNA. This sample has roughly 210,000 clones, with 84% found just once.

The rearrangement uses TRBV7-9 and TRBJ1-4; D ambiguous. Sequencing was carried out using peripheral blood. The source of this sequence is a woman aged 80 or over with COVID-19, enrolled during active disease. The CDR3 DNA is TGTGCCAGCAGCGCCCCCGCGGGAGAAAAACTGTTTTTT. As protein: CASSAPAGEKLFF.